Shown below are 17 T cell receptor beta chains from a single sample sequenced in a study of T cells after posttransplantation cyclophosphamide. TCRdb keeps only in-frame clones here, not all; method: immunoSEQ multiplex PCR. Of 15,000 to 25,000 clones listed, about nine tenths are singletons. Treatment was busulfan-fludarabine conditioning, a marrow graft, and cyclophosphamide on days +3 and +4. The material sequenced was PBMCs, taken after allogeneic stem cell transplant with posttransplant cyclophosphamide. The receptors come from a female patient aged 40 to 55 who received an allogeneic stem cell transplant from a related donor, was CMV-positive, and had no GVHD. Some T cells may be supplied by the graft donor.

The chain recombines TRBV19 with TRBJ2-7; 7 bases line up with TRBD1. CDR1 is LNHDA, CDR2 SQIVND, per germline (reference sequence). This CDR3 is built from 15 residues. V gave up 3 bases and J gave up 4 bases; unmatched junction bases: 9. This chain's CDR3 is CASSMTGTAIYEQYF. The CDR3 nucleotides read TGTGCCAGTAGTATGACCGGGACAGCCATATACGAGCAGTACTTC. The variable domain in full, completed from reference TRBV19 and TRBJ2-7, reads DGGITQSPKYLFRKEGQNVTLSCEQNLNHDAMYWYRQDPGQGLRLIYYSQIVNDFQKGDIAEGYSVSREKKESFPLTVTSAQKNPTAFYLCASSMTGTAIYEQYFGPGTRLTVT.

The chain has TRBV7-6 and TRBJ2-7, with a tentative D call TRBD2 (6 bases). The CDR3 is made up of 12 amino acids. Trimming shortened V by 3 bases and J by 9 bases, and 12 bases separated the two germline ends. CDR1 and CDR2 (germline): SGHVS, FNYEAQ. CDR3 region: CASSLEGARQYF. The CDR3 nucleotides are TGTGCCAGCAGCTTGGAGGGTGCCCGGCAGTACTTC.

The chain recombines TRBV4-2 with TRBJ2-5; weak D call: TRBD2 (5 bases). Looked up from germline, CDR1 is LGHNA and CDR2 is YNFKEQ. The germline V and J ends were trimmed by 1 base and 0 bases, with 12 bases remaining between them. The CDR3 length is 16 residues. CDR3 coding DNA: TGTGCCAGCAGCCAAGGTTCGGGAAAGTACCAAGAGACCCAGTACTTC. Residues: CASSQGSGKYQETQYF.

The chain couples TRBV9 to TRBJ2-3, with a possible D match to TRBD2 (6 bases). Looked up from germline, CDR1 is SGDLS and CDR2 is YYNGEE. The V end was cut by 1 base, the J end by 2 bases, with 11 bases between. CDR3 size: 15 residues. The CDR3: CASSVTSTDTDTQYF. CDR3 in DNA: TGTGCCAGCAGCGTAACTAGCACGGACACAGATACGCAGTATTTT.

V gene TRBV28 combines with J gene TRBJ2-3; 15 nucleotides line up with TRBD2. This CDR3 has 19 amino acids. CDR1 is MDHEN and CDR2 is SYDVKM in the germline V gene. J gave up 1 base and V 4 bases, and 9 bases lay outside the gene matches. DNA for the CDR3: TGTGCCAGCAGTTCTGGGGGACTAGCGGGAGGAACGGGCACAGATACGCAGTATTTT. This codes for CASSSGGLAGGTGTDTQYF.

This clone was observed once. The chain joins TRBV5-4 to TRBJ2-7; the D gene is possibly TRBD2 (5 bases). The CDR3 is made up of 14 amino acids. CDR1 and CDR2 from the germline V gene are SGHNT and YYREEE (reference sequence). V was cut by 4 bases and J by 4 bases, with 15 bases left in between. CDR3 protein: CASSPGARTYEQYF. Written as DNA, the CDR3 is TGTGCCAGCAGCCCGGGTGCTAGGACTTACGAGCAGTACTTC.

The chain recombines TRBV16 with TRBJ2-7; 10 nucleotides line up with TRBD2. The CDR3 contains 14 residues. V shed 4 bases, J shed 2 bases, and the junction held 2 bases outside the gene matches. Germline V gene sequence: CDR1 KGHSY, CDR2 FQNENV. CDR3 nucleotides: TGTGCCAGCAGCCTAGCGGGGGGAACCTACGAGCAGTACTTC. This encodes CASSLAGGTYEQYF.

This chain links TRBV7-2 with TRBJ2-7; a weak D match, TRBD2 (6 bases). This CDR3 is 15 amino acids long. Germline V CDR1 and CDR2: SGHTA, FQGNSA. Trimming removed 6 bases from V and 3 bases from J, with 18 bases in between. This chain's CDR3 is CASRPAPGGRYEQYF. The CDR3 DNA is TGTGCCAGCAGACCTGCCCCCGGGGGACGCTACGAGCAGTACTTC.

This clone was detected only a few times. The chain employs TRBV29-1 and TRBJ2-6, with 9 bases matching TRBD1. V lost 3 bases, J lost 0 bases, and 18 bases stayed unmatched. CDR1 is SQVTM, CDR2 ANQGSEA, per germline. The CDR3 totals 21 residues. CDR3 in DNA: TGCAGCGTTGATGGCTCTCCCGGGACAGGGCAGAAGGGCTCTGGGGCCAACGTCCTGACTTTC. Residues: CSVDGSPGTGQKGSGANVLTF.

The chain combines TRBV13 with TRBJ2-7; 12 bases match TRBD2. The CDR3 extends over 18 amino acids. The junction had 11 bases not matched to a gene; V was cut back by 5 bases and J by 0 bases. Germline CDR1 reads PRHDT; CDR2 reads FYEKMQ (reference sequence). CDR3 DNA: TGTGCCAGCAGCACCCAGACTAGCGGGAGTAGTCCCTCCTACGAGCAGTACTTC. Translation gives CASSTQTSGSSPSYEQYF.

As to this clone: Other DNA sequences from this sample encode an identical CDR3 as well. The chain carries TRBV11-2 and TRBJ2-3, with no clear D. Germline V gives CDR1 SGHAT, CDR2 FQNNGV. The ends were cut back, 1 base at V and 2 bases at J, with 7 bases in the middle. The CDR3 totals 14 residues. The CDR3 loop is CASSLGAHTDTQYF. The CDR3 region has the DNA TGTGCCAGCAGCTTAGGCGCTCACACAGATACGCAGTATTTT.

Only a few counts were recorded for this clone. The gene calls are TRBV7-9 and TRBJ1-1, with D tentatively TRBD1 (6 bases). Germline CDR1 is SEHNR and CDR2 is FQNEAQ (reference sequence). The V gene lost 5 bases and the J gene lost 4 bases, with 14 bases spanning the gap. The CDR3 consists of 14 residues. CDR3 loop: CASSPQQGSTEAFF. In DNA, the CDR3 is TGTGCCAGCAGCCCTCAACAGGGTAGCACTGAAGCTTTCTTT.

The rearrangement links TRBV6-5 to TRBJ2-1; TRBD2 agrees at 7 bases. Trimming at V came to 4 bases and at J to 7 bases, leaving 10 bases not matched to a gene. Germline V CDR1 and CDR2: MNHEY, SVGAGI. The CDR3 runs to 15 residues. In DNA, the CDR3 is TGTGCCAGCAGTTCTCGCCCTGGGAGGGGTAATGAGCAGTTCTTC. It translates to CASSSRPGRGNEQFF.

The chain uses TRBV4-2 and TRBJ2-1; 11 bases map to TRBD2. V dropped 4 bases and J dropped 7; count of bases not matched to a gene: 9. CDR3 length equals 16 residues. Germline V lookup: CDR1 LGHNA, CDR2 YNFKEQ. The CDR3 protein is CASSRHTSGSGNEQFF. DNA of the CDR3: TGTGCCAGCAGCCGACATACTAGCGGGAGTGGGAATGAGCAGTTCTTC.

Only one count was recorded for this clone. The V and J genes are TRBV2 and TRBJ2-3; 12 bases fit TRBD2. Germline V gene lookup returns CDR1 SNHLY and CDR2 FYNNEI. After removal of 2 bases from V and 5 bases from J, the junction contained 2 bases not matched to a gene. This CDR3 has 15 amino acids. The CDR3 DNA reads TGTGCCAGCAGTGAACTAGCGGGAGGGGGAGATACGCAGTATTTT. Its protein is CASSELAGGGDTQYF.

The CDR3 coding sequence is TGCAGCGTTGAAGTCCCTAGCGGGACCTACGAGCAGTACTTC. Its translation: CSVEVPSGTYEQYF. The V and J genes are TRBV29-1 and TRBJ2-5; 9 bases are a match to TRBD2. TRBJ2-7 explains the end of the DNA better; the J call may be wrong. Germline V gene lookup returns CDR1 SQVTM and CDR2 ANQGSEA. The CDR3 has 14 residues.

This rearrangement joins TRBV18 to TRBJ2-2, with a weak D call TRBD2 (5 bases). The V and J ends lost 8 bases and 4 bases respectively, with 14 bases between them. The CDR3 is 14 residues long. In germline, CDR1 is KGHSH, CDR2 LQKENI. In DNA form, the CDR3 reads TGTGCCAGCGCCGACTATTACCCCACCGGGGAGCTGTTTTTT. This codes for CASADYYPTGELFF.